This TCR beta chain is from a study of PD-L1 blockade in urothelial cancer (dated by TCRdb to about 2017). At the level of the whole study: Therapy was started around 2014 for all patients, and atezolizumab 1,200 mg was administered intravenously every 3 weeks. About 90% of the roughly 29 patients were identified as males with urothelial cancer of bladder origin, and a prior smoking history was reported by 18 of 29 patients. Patients had an ECOG performance status of 0 or 1 and had received between 0 and 3 prior chemotherapy regimens. Blood samples were analyzed at 3 weeks after treatment start (second dose) and at 6 weeks after treatment start. Blood samples yielded a median of about 150,000 T cells and around 80,000 unique TCRs, with median clonality 0.080. An exploratory multi-omic analysis was conducted of the somatic, immune and clinical correlates of response to PD-L1 blockade with atezolizumab in urothelial cancer. Pretreatment tumor samples, along with matched peripheral blood collected serially before and after atezolizumab treatment, underwent TCR sequencing. Durable clinical benefit meant progression-free survival longer than 6 months, and TCR features were also tested against progression-free and overall survival. In the same patients, whole exome sequencing and RNA sequencing of pretreatment tumors were performed in addition to TCR sequencing. Several patients reached durable clinical benefit, while some 20 patients did not. Approximately 29 patients had pretreatment blood TCR-seq, around 25 had at least one posttreatment blood collection, and around 25 had tumor TCR-seq.

Results the study describes overall, beyond this receptor: Because the sample size was small (n of about 29) and many of the analyses were exploratory, the results are meant to be hypothesis-generating. Improved progression-free and overall survival was found to be associated with pretreatment peripheral blood TCR clonality below the median. Greater expansion of tumor-associated TCR clones in peripheral blood 3 weeks after the start of treatment was observed in patients with durable benefit (n of about 20, p = 0.022).

Each PCR received spiked-in synthetic TCR analog templates so that absolute template abundance could be estimated from read counts. TCRbeta CDR3 regions were amplified from genomic DNA with bias-controlled V and J gene primers using the immunoSEQ assay. Sequencing of rearranged TCRbeta segments was done at approximately 20X coverage. The authors processed their data as follows. Sequencing errors were corrected by clustering, and CDR3s were annotated against IMGT so that V, D and J genes could be assigned. Out-of-frame and stop-codon sequences were excluded, and only productive TCRbeta rearrangements were used in downstream analyses. Clonality was computed as one minus Shannon entropy normalized by the log of the number of unique productive sequences. Fisher's exact test with Benjamini-Hochberg correction, using a cutoff of adjusted p below 0.01, was how clones that differed between time points or between blood and tumor were identified. TCRdb retrieved this table from immuneACCESS and kept in-frame rearrangements only. Not all clones are present; in checked studies, unresolved V genes account for under half, and no reason is known for the remainder. D and trimming come from the DNA, and the V and J calls and clone size come from that table. The sample contains tens of thousands of clones, roughly 88% of them found a single time. Around 4.2% of the sample comes from the top ten.

V lost 5 bases and J lost 5 bases, and the count of bases not matched to a germline gene is 20. The CDR3 contains 18 residues, cysteine and phenylalanine counted. Only the CDR3 DNA stays, 54 bases, in frame from base 1. CDR1 and CDR2, looked up from the germline V gene (reference sequence), are LNHDA and SQIVND. The time point label for this specimen denotes: pretreatment peripheral blood. The cohort included 29 patients with locally advanced or metastatic urothelial carcinoma who were treated at Memorial Sloan Kettering on a trial protocol. Peripheral blood mononuclear cells were collected from each patient pretreatment and during treatment, giving between 1 and 8 total time points per patient. The Qiagen DNeasy Blood extraction kit was used to purify genomic DNA from total PBMCs and tumor samples. PBMCs were collected pretreatment and during treatment and were isolated and stored as previously described.

As regards this clone: It has no known antigen specificity. The record has no base qualities; no much larger clone is one base away.

Sequences were derived from PBMCs, sampled around atezolizumab (anti-PD-L1) treatment. The rearranged segments are TRBV19 and TRBJ2-5, and TRBD2 aligns with 7 junction nucleotides. This clonotype was obtained from a man between 65 and 85 years old with urothelial cancer. DNA sequence: TGTGCCAGTAGTGTCGCGAGGCGGGTAGGGCTGGGGGGGGAGACCCAGTACTTC. It specifies CASSVARRVGLGGETQYF.